This T cell receptor beta chain was observed in a study of blood T cell repertoires in COVID-19. The overall study: COVID-19 samples, acute and convalescent, were from the United States, Italy and Spain. PBMCs, B-cell-depleted T cells, or T cells were the source of the cDNA or gDNA that made up the material.

Deletions cut 6 bases from V and 2 bases from J, with 10 bases between. This CDR3 region has 13 residues. Germline V gives CDR1 SNHLY, CDR2 FYNNEI. Under the authors' procedure: The authors estimated nucleated cell counts from reference gene primer amplification. Libraries were prepared by immunoSEQ multiplex PCR; TCRdb keeps only in-frame clonotypes and omits some of them. That table furnishes V, J and clone size, whereas the DNA furnished D and trimming. The sample contains 90,000 to 150,000 clones, 77% of which appear only once. Source material: peripheral blood. This receptor was identified in a human donor in a cohort sampled during active COVID-19. The chain is built from TRBV2 and TRBJ1-2; possible D gene TRBD1, 6 bases. In DNA form, the CDR3 reads TGTGCCAGCAGATACAGGGTGAACTATGGCTACACCTTC. Encoded protein: CASRYRVNYGYTF.